Listed here is a single T cell receptor (beta chain). The specificity of this receptor is unknown. Base quality data are lacking; no much larger clone is found one base away. Within the sample, other DNA sequences also encode this same CDR3. V gives up 0 bases and J gives up 6 bases, and the segment between their germline ends measures 5 bases. In the germline V gene (reference sequence), CDR1 corresponds to GTSNPN and CDR2 to SVGIG. The CDR3 measures 12 amino acids from cysteine to phenylalanine. Only the CDR3 portion is preserved as DNA: 36 bases, with reading frame beginning at the first base. Donors were healthy HIV-negative adults with no recently reported acute infections or vaccinations. Every donor was a Caucasian adult living in Nashville, Tennessee, USA. For unsorted samples, about 90 million PBMCs were counted and genomic DNA was extracted with the QIAamp DNA Blood Mini kit. Blood was obtained by leukapheresis, after which PBMCs were separated by Ficoll-Histopaque density gradient centrifugation and cryopreserved in liquid nitrogen vapor phase.

The sample comes from a study of shared clonotypes between healthy human individuals (TCRdb year 2020). At the level of the whole study: The cohort comprised a couple of women and a few men aged 18 to 49 years. To estimate repertoire size and how much clonotype sharing occurs between individuals, the study deeply sequenced the blood TCR repertoires of roughly 5 healthy adults. Different laboratories and diverse techniques were used to prepare libraries and sequence TCR repertoires, to increase sequencing depth and limit assay-specific biases. Leukapheresis yielded between about 0.8 and 8.9 billion PBMCs per donor. What the work shows at the level of the full study, not this receptor alone: Pairwise subsampling led to the expectation that sequencing depth would affect the degree of clonotype sharing among donors. The small number of donors limited the genetic and exposure-history diversity represented. Sampling was restricted to blood, and TCR repertoires in tissue are likely to differ from TCR repertoires in blood.

Using the deep immunoSEQ assay, TCR CDR3 regions were amplified from genomic DNA by multiplex PCR. Genomic DNA extracted from each cell subset was distributed evenly over all wells of several immunoSEQ 96-well plates, and each plate served as one replicate. Each replicate PCR for unsorted PBMC received 300 to 350 ng genomic DNA, equal to 25,000 to 35,000 T cell genomes. Unsorted PBMC genomic DNA was sequenced across ten immunoSEQ deep assay plates. The purified libraries were quantified using a Qubit 3.0 fluorometer, sized with a Bioanalyzer 2100, and then quantified again using the KAPA Library Quantification kit. Every immunoSEQ 96-well plate was sequenced on a separate single-read 150-cycle Illumina NextSeq 550 flow cell. In the paper's pipeline: The immunoSEQ output contained only junctional sequences without quality scores, so filtering could not match that applied to full-length reads. To assign V/J genes and CDR3, sequences were annotated against IMGT germline references using PyIR, a Python wrapper for IgBLAST v1.9. Reads were filtered out if the reads had weak V/J assignments (E-value above 1e-6), no CDR3, stop codons, out-of-frame junctions, or ambiguous translated residues. V3J clonotypes were defined as sequences sharing the same inferred V gene, J gene, and CDR3 amino acid sequence. The percentage overlap between two repertoires was calculated by dividing the number of shared unique clonotypes by the size of the smaller repertoire. Richness of each repertoire was evaluated using RTK rarefaction, the Chao1 estimator, and Recon v2.1 estimates of unobserved clonotypes. Imported from immuneACCESS, the table was reduced by TCRdb to in-frame sequences with V and J called. These copies leave out some clones; in studies compared against another copy, an unresolved V gene accounts for under half, and the cause of the remainder is not known. V, J and clone size are those of that table, while D and trimming were read from the DNA. Here the sample has 450,000 to 650,000 clones; around 78% occur a single time. Around 12% of the sample comes from the top ten.

The sample comprised PBMCs. The sequence was obtained from a middle-aged woman in good health. Some clones in this sample may be carry-over from other donors' samples. In this chain, TRBV30 is recombined with TRBJ1-4; the D gene is not confidently resolved. CDR3 reads: CAWSVLDEKLFF. Read as DNA, the sequence is TGTGCCTGGAGTGTACTGGATGAAAAACTGTTTTTT.